This TCR beta chain was profiled in a study of cytomegalovirus exposure and HLA in healthy donors. The germline gives CDR1 LGHNT, CDR2 FRNRAP. After removal of 2 bases from V and 0 bases from J, the junction contained 9 bases not matched to a gene. This CDR3 is 17 amino acids long. TCRdb's table, derived via immunoSEQ multiplex PCR, lists solely in-frame clones and lacks some. The sample has around 150,000 clones; around four fifths are singletons. General study results and limits: The investigators catalogued 164 TCR beta chains as cytomegalovirus-associated. Researchers reported that a few CMV-associated chains were confirmed in vitro as CMV antigen-specific.

With respect to this clone: What it binds is unknown.

The rearrangement joins TRBV12-5 to TRBJ1-2; 7 nucleotides agree with TRBD1. The source material was PBMCs. This receptor was identified in a man in his thirties or forties in good health and CMV-seropositive. The CDR3 region has the DNA TGTGCTAGTGGTTTGCGGGTATGGGGGACAGCTAACTATGGCTACACCTTC. Its translation: CASGLRVWGTANYGYTF.